This T cell receptor beta chain was obtained from a study of shared clonotypes between healthy human individuals. Looked up from germline, CDR1 is SGHRS and CDR2 is YFSETQ. This CDR3 is 17 amino acids long. Trimming cost V 5 bases and J 2 bases; bases outside gene matches: 12. Clones were sequenced by immunoSEQ multiplex PCR, and TCRdb holds only the in-frame ones, with some missing. The top ten clones hold 0.52% of a sample with some 1,100,000 clones, 75% to 85% of them seen once. Sequencing was performed on memory CD4+ T cells from PBMCs. The subset is: CD45RA-negative fraction. This rearrangement joins TRBV5-1 to TRBJ2-5; the match to TRBD1 covers 10 bases. The TCR sequence derives from a man aged 18 to 35 in good health. Some clones in this sample may be carry-over from other donors' samples. CDR3 DNA sequence: TGCGCCAGCAGTCTTTCTCCCGGACAGGGGGGACAAGAGACCCAGTACTTC. Amino acid sequence: CASSLSPGQGGQETQYF. The whole variable domain, filled in from reference TRBV5-1 and TRBJ2-5, reads KAGVTQTPRYLIKTRGQQVTLSCSPISGHRSVSWYQQTPGQGLQFLFEYFSETQRNKGNFPGRFSGRQFSNSRSEMNVSTLELGDSALYLCASSLSPGQGGQETQYFGPGTRLLVL.